Listed here is a single TCR beta chain. The protocol was immunoSEQ multiplex PCR, while the TCRdb copy is restricted to in-frame clones and leaves out a portion. The sample contains fewer than 45,000 clones, 90% to 95% of which appear only once. The V segment lost 0 bases and the J segment 0 bases; nucleotides outside the gene matches: 6. Germline CDR1 and CDR2: MRHNA and SNTAGT. The CDR3 is 17 residues long. The data were obtained in a study of T cell changes during pregnancy in multiple sclerosis. Source: CD8+ T cells from peripheral blood mononuclear cells, taken in the third trimester of pregnancy. The receptor was derived from a female donor with multiple sclerosis, enrolled in a pregnancy study. V usage is TRBV6-4 and J usage is TRBJ2-3; 7 nucleotides align to TRBD1. In nucleotides, the CDR3 is TGTGCCAGCAGTGACTCCCAAGGGGGCGGAAGCACAGATACGCAGTATTTT. It is translated as CASSDSQGGGSTDTQYF.